Listed below are T cell receptor beta chains from one sample, sequenced in a study of early T cells in non-severe SARS-CoV-2 infection. A single record per CDR3 protein comes from TCRdb applying MiXCR to the 5' RACE reads. Here the sample spans 26,000 or so distinct CDR3 sequences, about 5% being singletons. The material was whole blood, obtained at baseline. Receptors originate from an adult who was a healthcare worker with PCR-confirmed SARS-CoV-2 infection or an uninfected control (not recorded which). Both conserved end residues are part of each CDR3. The D gene is left open where the match is weak. Rows may omit the clone size; those that give it use once, few, many or a size class.

>TRBD1|TRBJ2-7|TRBV10-3|many|15
TGTGCCATCAGGCCAGGGACAGGGGAGAGTTACGAGCAGTACTTC
CAIRPGTGESYEQYF
>TRBD2|TRBJ2-3|TRBV4-3|many|15
TGCGCCAGCAGCCTAGCGGGGGCCCCCACAGATACGCAGTATTTT
CASSLAGAPTDTQYF
>-|TRBJ1-2|TRBV3-1|-|17
TGTGCCAGCAGCCAAGAACTACGAGGGACGGGTACCTATGGCTACACCTTC
CASSQELRGTGTYGYTF
>-|TRBJ2-1|TRBV24-1|-|16
TGTGCCACCAGTGATTTCAGGGAGACTGCCTACAATGAGCAGTTCTTC
CATSDFRETAYNEQFF
>-|TRBJ2-7|TRBV12-3/TRBV12-4|many|12
TGTGCCAGCAGTTTTTTCCCATACGAGCAGTACTTC
CASSFFPYEQYF
>-|TRBJ2-7|TRBV2|many|16
TGTGCCAGCAGTGGAGGAATACAGTTAGTTGCCTACGAGCAGTACTTC
CASSGGIQLVAYEQYF
>-|TRBJ1-5|TRBV23-1|many|11
TGCGCCAGCAGTATTGGTCAGCCCCAGCATTTT
CASSIGQPQHF
>-|TRBJ2-7|TRBV3-1|-|14
TGTGCCAGCAGCTCGAGGACTGTTTTGAGCGAGCAGTACTTC
CASSSRTVLSEQYF
>TRBD1|TRBJ1-2|TRBV28|many|15
TGTGCCAGCAGTCACGGACAGGGCATTAACTATGGCTACACCTTC
CASSHGQGINYGYTF
>-|TRBJ1-1|TRBV6-2/TRBV6-3|many|12
TGTGCCAGCAGTGGAGCCCCCCAGGGAGCTTTCTTT
CASSGAPQGAFF
>-|TRBJ2-7|TRBV10-3|many|16
TGTGCCATCAGTGGCCGTGACCGGGACACCCGGGATGAGCAGTACTTC
CAISGRDRDTRDEQYF
>-|TRBJ2-3|TRBV20-1|many|13
TGCAGGGTACAGGGCCCTCGAACAGATACGCAGTATTTT
CRVQGPRTDTQYF
>TRBD2|TRBJ2-5|TRBV6-1|-|13
TGTGCCAGCAGCGCGAGCGGGAGCGAGACCCAGTACTTC
CASSASGSETQYF
>-|TRBJ2-5|TRBV27|-|15
TGTGCCAGCAGTTTGGGGCAGGGACATCAAGAGACCCAGTACTTC
CASSLGQGHQETQYF
>TRBD1|TRBJ1-5|TRBV6-2/TRBV6-3|few|17
TGTGCCAGCAGTTACTACACCAGGGGGCGAAGCAATCAGCCCCAGCATTTT
CASSYYTRGRSNQPQHF
>TRBD1|TRBJ2-2|TRBV20-1|few|14
TGCAGTGCATCCGGGACAGCCGTGGTCGGGGAGCTGTTTTTT
CSASGTAVVGELFF
>-|TRBJ1-2|TRBV3-1|many|13
TGTGCCAGCAGCCAAGGGTCCGCTGGTGGCTACACCTTC
CASSQGSAGGYTF
>-|TRBJ1-6|TRBV18|many|15
TGTGCCAGCTCACCGGATATCGCGGGTAATTCACCCCTCCACTTT
CASSPDIAGNSPLHF
>-|TRBJ1-3|TRBV19|many|16
TGTGCCAGTAGTATGCTTCATGAGAAGACAGGAAACACCATATATTTT
CASSMLHEKTGNTIYF
>-|TRBJ2-7|TRBV12-3/TRBV12-4|many|13
TGTGCCAGCGGTAGACTAGGGGTATACGAGCAGTACTTC
CASGRLGVYEQYF
>-|TRBJ1-5|TRBV20-1|many|15
TGCAGTGCTAGAGATCCCAGGGGAGATGCTCAGCCCCAGCATTTT
CSARDPRGDAQPQHF
>TRBD2|TRBJ2-3|TRBV10-2|-|15
TGCGCCAGCAGCCTCATAGGGACTAGGACAGATACGCAGTATTTT
CASSLIGTRTDTQYF
>-|TRBJ2-3|TRBV10-1|many|19
TGCGCCAGCAGTGAGAGTTCCTTGGGTAGCGGAGACCTCACAGATACGCAGTATTTT
CASSESSLGSGDLTDTQYF
>-|TRBJ2-3|TRBV9|many|13
TGTGCCAGCAGCGAAGGGAGCACAGATACGCAGTATTTT
CASSEGSTDTQYF
>TRBD1|TRBJ2-2|TRBV7-6|many|16
TGTGCCAGCACCCCCCATGGGACAGACCCAGGCGGGGAGCTGTTTTTT
CASTPHGTDPGGELFF
>-|TRBJ2-5|TRBV10-3|many|13
TGTGCCATACGGTTCAGGGCCCAAGAGACCCAGTACTTC
CAIRFRAQETQYF
>TRBD1|TRBJ2-7|TRBV28|medium-sized|15
TGTGCCAGCAGTTTATTCCCGGGACAGGGCTACGAGCAGTACTTC
CASSLFPGQGYEQYF
>-|TRBJ2-7|TRBV11-3|many|16
TGTGCCAGCAGCTTAGGCCGGGACGGAAAGCCCTACGAGCAGTACTTC
CASSLGRDGKPYEQYF
>-|TRBJ1-1|TRBV4-1|many|13
TGCGCCAGCAGCCAAGATATAACCACTGAAGCTTTCTTT
CASSQDITTEAFF
>-|TRBJ2-7|TRBV4-1|-|14
TGCGCCAGCAGCTCTCGGTGGGGCGAGTGGGAGCAGTACTTC
CASSSRWGEWEQYF
>-|TRBJ2-7|TRBV12-5|many|15
TGTGCTAGTGGTTTGAGACAGGTTTCATCCTACGAGCAGTACTTC
CASGLRQVSSYEQYF
>-|TRBJ2-7|TRBV9|many|15
TGTGCCAGCAGCGCAGAAGTGGACGGGACCTACGAGCAGTACTTC
CASSAEVDGTYEQYF
>TRBD1|TRBJ2-7|TRBV11-1|many|14
TGTGCCAGCAGCCCCCGGACAGGGGAGGACGAGCAGTACTTC
CASSPRTGEDEQYF
>TRBD1|TRBJ2-2|TRBV9|few|15
TGTGCCAGCAGCCCCAGGACAGGGGACACCGGGGAGCTTTTTTTT
CASSPRTGDTGELFF
>TRBD2|TRBJ2-1|TRBV29-1|many|16
TGCAGCGTCATTGGGACTAGCGGTTCGGGTTACAATGAGCAGTTCTTC
CSVIGTSGSGYNEQFF
>TRBD1|TRBJ1-4|TRBV2|few|15
TGTGCCAGCGGACCGACAGGGAACAGACGGGAAAAACTGTTTTTT
CASGPTGNRREKLFF
>-|TRBJ2-7|TRBV12-3/TRBV12-4|-|11
TGTGCCAGCAGCCCCGCAGGGGAGCAGTACTTC
CASSPAGEQYF
>TRBD1|TRBJ2-5|TRBV18|many|13
TGTGCCAGCTCACCGGGACAGCAAGAGACCCAGTACTTC
CASSPGQQETQYF
>TRBD1|TRBJ1-4|TRBV4-1|few|18
TGCGCCAGCAGCCAAGATCTGCTCAGACAGGGAACTAATGAAAAACTGTTTTTT
CASSQDLLRQGTNEKLFF
>-|TRBJ2-1|TRBV4-3|once|16
TGCGCCAGCAGCCAAGTAGGGTCCCTAGCGCCGAATGAGCAGTTCTTC
CASSQVGSLAPNEQFF
>-|TRBJ2-3|TRBV6-1|many|13
TGTGCCAGCAGTGCGGTCGGCACAGATACGCAGTATTTT
CASSAVGTDTQYF
>TRBD2|TRBJ2-5|TRBV29-1|many|15
TGCAGCGTTGGCCGACTAGCGGGAGACCAAGAGACCCAGTACTTC
CSVGRLAGDQETQYF
>-|TRBJ2-5|TRBV29-1|many|9
TGCAGCGTTGGGGAGACCCAGTACTTC
CSVGETQYF
>-|TRBJ2-3|TRBV7-2|many|14
TGTGCCAGCACCAAACCCCCCGGCACAGATACGCAGTATTTT
CASTKPPGTDTQYF
>-|TRBJ1-5|TRBV29-1|many|12
TGCAGCGTTGGGGGGAGCAATCAGCCCCAGCATTTT
CSVGGSNQPQHF
>-|TRBJ2-2|TRBV9|few|14
TGTGCCAGCAGCGTTCGACAGGACACCGGGGAGCTGTTTTTT
CASSVRQDTGELFF
>-|TRBJ2-7|TRBV7-2|many|16
TGTGCCAGCAGCTCCAGGTCGGCGGGATCTTCCTACGAGCAGTACTTC
CASSSRSAGSSYEQYF
>-|TRBJ2-7|TRBV5-4|many|16
TGTGCCAGCAGCTTGGGATTATCCGGGACCTCCTACGAGCAGTACTTC
CASSLGLSGTSYEQYF
>TRBD1|TRBJ1-1|TRBV7-3|many|13
TGTGCCAGCAGCTCTACAGGGGCCTCCGAAGCTTTCTTT
CASSSTGASEAFF
>-|TRBJ2-7|TRBV7-9|many|15
TGTGCCAGCAGCTCCACGAGGGTTAGCTCCTACGAGCAGTACTTC
CASSSTRVSSYEQYF
>TRBD1|TRBJ2-7|TRBV20-1|medium-sized|12
TGCAGTGCTACTCCCACAGGGGTCGAGCAGTACTTC
CSATPTGVEQYF
>TRBD1|TRBJ2-5|TRBV4-2|many|21
TGTGCCAGCAGCCAAGGGGCAGGGGGCGTAAGGTCCTTAAACGCAGGAGAGACCCAGTACTTC
CASSQGAGGVRSLNAGETQYF
>-|TRBJ2-1|TRBV20-1|many|16
TGCAGTGCTAGTCGAGGGGACGGGACCCAAAACAATGAGCAGTTCTTC
CSASRGDGTQNNEQFF